The clone carrying this T cell receptor (beta chain) was observed a few times. What it binds is not known. Using constant-segment primers, 5'RACE produced TCR alpha and TCR beta cDNA libraries carrying sample barcodes and UMIs. A single record per CDR3 protein comes from TCRdb applying MiXCR to the 5' RACE reads. Seen here are about 340,000 distinct CDR3 sequences, approximately 22% observed once, and the top ten hold 20% to 25%. The data derive from a study of T-cell memory formation after mild COVID-19. Study results and limitations: Contracting clones from day 15 to 85 showed balanced CD4/CD8; later expanders favored CD4+.

Looked up from germline, CDR1 is SGHTA and CDR2 is FQGNSA. CDR3 size: 16 residues. With 5 bases clipped from V and 1 base from J, the junction kept 10 bases outside the gene matches. This clonotype was sampled from a man between 18 and 35 years old who had mild COVID-19 (a few samples of this study predate the infection). Cell type and time point are not known. Sequencing was performed on PBMCs or a T cell subset sorted from them (not recorded which). The V call is TRBV7-2, the J call TRBJ2-7; 8 bases map to TRBD1. Here the CDR3 DNA reads TGTGCCAGCAGCCCAAGGACAGGGTTGAGATCCTACGAGCAGTACTTC. This encodes CASSPRTGLRSYEQYF.